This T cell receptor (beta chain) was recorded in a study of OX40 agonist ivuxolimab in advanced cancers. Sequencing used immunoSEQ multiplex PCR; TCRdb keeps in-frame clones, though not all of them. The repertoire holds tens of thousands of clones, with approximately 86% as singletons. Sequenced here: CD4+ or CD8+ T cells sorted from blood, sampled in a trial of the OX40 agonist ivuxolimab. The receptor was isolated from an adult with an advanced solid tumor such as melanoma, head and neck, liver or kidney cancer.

The CDR3 nucleotides read TGTGCCAGCAGCTATAGCGGACACCGACGGTACACAGATACGCAGTATTTT. Encoded protein: CASSYSGHRRYTDTQYF. The chain couples TRBV11-1 to TRBJ2-3; weak D call: TRBD2 (6 bases). CDR1 and CDR2 from the germline V gene are SGHAT and FQDESV (reference sequence). The CDR3 loop spans 17 amino acids. V was shortened by 4 bases and J by 2 bases, with 19 bases between the two germline ends. Using reference TRBV11-1 and TRBJ2-3 for the parts outside the CDR3, the full variable domain is EAEVAQSPRYKITEKSQAVAFWCDPISGHATLYWYRQILGQGPELLVQFQDESVVDDSQLPKDRFSAERLKGVDSTLKIQPAELGDSAMYLCASSYSGHRRYTDTQYFGPGTRLTVL.